The rows below give T cell receptor beta chains drawn from one sample of a study of post-analysis software for immune sequencing data. TCRdb used MiXCR to reprocess the PCR reads, holding one entry per CDR3 protein. The sample holds over 700,000 distinct CDR3 sequences, just under 30% seen once. The sequenced material came from blood. The receptors come from a girl aged 10-17 years with multiple sclerosis. Each CDR3 is given without its conserved first and last residue. Clone size, where shown, is once, few, many, or a class for clones that have expanded.

>few|TRBV20-1
SAREPEWRYRGHSYEQY
>-|TRBV15
AASRARTYEQY
>-|TRBV6-5
ASRTTGERREKLF
>many|TRBV3-1
ASSQDRGSYEQF
>-|TRBV7-9
ASSLLGPTQETQY
>-|TRBV3-1
ASEAGEGETQY
>few|TRBV20-1
SAREDYEQY
>few|TRBV9
ASSGLLATPYNEQF
>-|TRBV20-1
SARPIGTSAYEQY
>-|TRBV29-1
SVEGSRSTDTQY
>-|TRBV28
ASSPEQVTETQY
>-|TRBV6-6
ASSYQREGVHEQY
>few|TRBV29-1
SVKSTGGGYEQY
>-|TRBV7-9
ASSSEGASYEQY
>-|TRBV4-3
ASSQETSREGYTDTQY
>few|TRBV20-1
SARGLGQGWSPLH
>-|TRBV4-1
ASSLYDRATTYSPLH
>few|TRBV9
ASSGPGLAAEQY
>-|TRBV12-3/TRBV12-4
ASSRQTGSNQPQH
>-|TRBV6-4
ASSDGPLNTGELF
>few|TRBV18
ASSPDPGTRGLAGMAYEQY
>many|TRBV7-2
ASSLGVAGTPHTQY
>-|TRBV14
ASSLFRDFPGMNTEAF
>few|TRBV7-2
ASSSLAGIQETQY
>-|TRBV29-1
SGRDRENEKLF